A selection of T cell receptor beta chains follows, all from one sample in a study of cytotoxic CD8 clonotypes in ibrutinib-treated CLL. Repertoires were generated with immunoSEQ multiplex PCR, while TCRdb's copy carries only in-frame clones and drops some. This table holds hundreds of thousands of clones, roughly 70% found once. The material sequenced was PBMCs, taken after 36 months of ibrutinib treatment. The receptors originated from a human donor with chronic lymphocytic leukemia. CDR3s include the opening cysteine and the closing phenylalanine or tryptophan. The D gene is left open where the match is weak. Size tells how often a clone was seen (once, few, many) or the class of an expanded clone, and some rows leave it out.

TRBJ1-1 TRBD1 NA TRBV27 TGTGCCAGCAGTCCCCCCGGACAGGGAGTGAACACTGAAGCTTTCTTT CASSPPGQGVNTEAFF
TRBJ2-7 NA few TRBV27 TGTGCCAGCAGTTTAGGGACTCTTAGTGAGCAGTACTTC CASSLGTLSEQYF
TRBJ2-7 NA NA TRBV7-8 TGTGCCAGCAGCATAGAGGCGTACGAGCAGTACTTC CASSIEAYEQYF
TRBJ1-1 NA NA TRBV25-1 TGTGCCAGCAGTGGATCGTCCCTCGCGGCCACTGAAGCTTTCTTT CASSGSSLAATEAFF
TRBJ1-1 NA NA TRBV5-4 TGTGCCAGCAGCTGGGATTACACTGAAGCTTTCTTT CASSWDYTEAFF
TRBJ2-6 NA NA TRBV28 TGTGCCAGCAGTTTTCAGGGCGCTGGGGCCAACGTCCTGACTTTC CASSFQGAGANVLTF
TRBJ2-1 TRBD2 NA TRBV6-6 TGTGCCAGCAAGAGGACTAGCGGGAGCAATGAGCAGTTCTTC CASKRTSGSNEQFF
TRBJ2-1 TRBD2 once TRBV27 TGTGCCAGCAGAACAGCGGGAGCCCCCTACAATGAGCAGTTCTTC CASRTAGAPYNEQFF
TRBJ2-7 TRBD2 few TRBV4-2 TGTGCCAGCAGCCAAGGGGCGCTAGCGGCTATCTACGAGCAGTACTTC CASSQGALAAIYEQYF
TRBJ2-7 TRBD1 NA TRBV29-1 TGCAGCGTGGAACGGACAGGGGGCTACGAGCAGTACTTC CSVERTGGYEQYF
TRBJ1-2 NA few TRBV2 TGTGCCAGCAGCGGCAGGAGTCCTAACTATGGCTACACCTTC CASSGRSPNYGYTF